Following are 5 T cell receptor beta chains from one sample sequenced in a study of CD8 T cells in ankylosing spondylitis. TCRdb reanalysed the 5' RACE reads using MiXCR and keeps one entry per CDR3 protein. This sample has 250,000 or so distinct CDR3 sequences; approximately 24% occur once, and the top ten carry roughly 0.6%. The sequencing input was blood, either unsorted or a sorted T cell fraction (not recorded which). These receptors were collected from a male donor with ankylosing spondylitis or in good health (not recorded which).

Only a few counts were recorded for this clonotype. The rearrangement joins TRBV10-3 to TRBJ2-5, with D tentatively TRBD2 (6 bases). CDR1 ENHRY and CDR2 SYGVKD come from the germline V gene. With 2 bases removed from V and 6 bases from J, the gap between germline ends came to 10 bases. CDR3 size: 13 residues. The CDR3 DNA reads TGTGCCATCAGTGAGGAGGAGGGGAAGACCCAGTACTTC. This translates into CAISEEEGKTQYF.

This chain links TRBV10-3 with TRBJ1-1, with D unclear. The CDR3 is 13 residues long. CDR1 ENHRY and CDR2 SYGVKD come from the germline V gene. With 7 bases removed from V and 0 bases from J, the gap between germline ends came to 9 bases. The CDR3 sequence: CAIKEGMNTEAFF. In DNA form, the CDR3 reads TGTGCCATCAAGGAGGGAATGAACACTGAAGCTTTCTTT.

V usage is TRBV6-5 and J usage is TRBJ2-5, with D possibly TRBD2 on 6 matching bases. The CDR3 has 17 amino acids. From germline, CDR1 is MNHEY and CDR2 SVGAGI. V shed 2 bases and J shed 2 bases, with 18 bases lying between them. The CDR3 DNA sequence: TGTGCCAGCAGTTACCGGACTACCACTAGTGGGCAAGAGACCCAGTACTTC. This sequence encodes CASSYRTTTSGQETQYF.

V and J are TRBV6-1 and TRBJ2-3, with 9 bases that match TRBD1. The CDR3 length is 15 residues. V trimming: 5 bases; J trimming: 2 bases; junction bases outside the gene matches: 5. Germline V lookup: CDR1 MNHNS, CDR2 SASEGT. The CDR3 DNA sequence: TGTGCCAGCAGTCGCGGGGACAGGGACACAGATACGCAGTATTTT. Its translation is CASSRGDRDTDTQYF.

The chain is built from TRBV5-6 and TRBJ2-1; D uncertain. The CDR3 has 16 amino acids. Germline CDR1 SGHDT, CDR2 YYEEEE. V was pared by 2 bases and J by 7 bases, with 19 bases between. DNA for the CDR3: TGTGCCAGCAGCTTTTCGCCGGCTCAGAGTCGGAATGAGCAGTTCTTC. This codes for CASSFSPAQSRNEQFF.